These T cell receptor beta chains were read from a single sample in a study of CD8 T cells in Susac syndrome. TCRdb re-analysed the immunoSEQ multiplex PCR reads in MiXCR, keeping a single row per CDR3 protein. The sample lists about 300,000 distinct CDR3 sequences, 85% occurring once. Sequencing was performed on CD8+ T cells from PBMCs. The receptors originated from a human donor with multiple sclerosis. The CDR3 runs from the conserved cysteine through the conserved F or W. A D gene is named only where the DNA matches it firmly.

cdr3_aa	d_call	v_call	j_call
CASSQDDNPYEQYF	-	TRBV3-1	TRBJ2-7
CATSDNSGLADQETQYF	TRBD2	TRBV24-1	TRBJ2-5
CASSTTGGSGNTIYF	TRBD1	TRBV9	TRBJ1-3
CASRGVLTYEQYF	-	TRBV28	TRBJ2-7
CASSHDSPDVVPSSSYNEQFF	-	TRBV4-1	TRBJ2-1
CASSRPPGLEGYTF	-	TRBV18	TRBJ1-2
CASSLSQDLGYTF	-	TRBV5-6	TRBJ1-2
CASSLGAGASYNEQFF	TRBD2	TRBV27	TRBJ2-1
CASSLGQTVPYGYTF	-	TRBV12-3/TRBV12-4	TRBJ1-2
CASSLSGRLTAEQFF	-	TRBV27	TRBJ2-1
CASSLDTGVSNQPQHF	-	TRBV21-1	TRBJ1-5
CATSRDKQGPYGYTF	-	TRBV15	TRBJ1-2
CSVLAGNEQFF	TRBD2	TRBV29-1	TRBJ2-1
CASSALAGGGETQYF	TRBD2	TRBV28	TRBJ2-5
CASKPSGGNQPQHF	-	TRBV6-5	TRBJ1-5
CASSYSIAGQETQYF	-	TRBV6-5	TRBJ2-5
CASSGTGLAGGNYEQFF	TRBD2	TRBV7-9	TRBJ2-1
CASSLWRGHYEQYF	-	TRBV27	TRBJ2-7
CASSPGTGPNYGYTF	TRBD1	TRBV18	TRBJ1-2
CASSYSTTGRTEAFF	TRBD1	TRBV6-5	TRBJ1-1
CASSRVVEQFF	-	TRBV7-2	TRBJ2-1
CASSRIERGTDTQYF	TRBD2	TRBV4-1	TRBJ2-3
CASSSGLAGGSPTDTGELFF	TRBD2	TRBV11-1	TRBJ2-2
CASSEPPKDF	-	TRBV10-1	TRBJ2-4
CSVGGNEQFF	-	TRBV29-1	TRBJ2-1
CAWSSDRNQPQHF	-	TRBV30	TRBJ1-5
CASSFLTAANYGYTF	-	TRBV27	TRBJ1-2
CASRNRPWDEKLFF	-	TRBV21-1	TRBJ1-4
CASSQDRQGPYEQYF	-	TRBV4-1	TRBJ2-7
CASSSRNSPLHF	-	TRBV27	TRBJ1-6
CATSARITGELFF	-	TRBV24-1	TRBJ2-2
CASSMAGSTDTQYF	-	TRBV19	TRBJ2-3
CASSRLAGVTSYNEQFF	TRBD2	TRBV5-4	TRBJ2-1
CSARDVGVDEKLFF	-	TRBV20-1	TRBJ1-4
CASSPGRLAPQHF	-	TRBV14	TRBJ1-5
CASSYTSNEQFF	-	TRBV6-5	TRBJ2-1
CAIMIDYGYTF	-	TRBV10-3	TRBJ1-2
CASSQASGRLQQPLRLYEQYF	TRBD2	TRBV4-3	TRBJ2-7
CSAYTGSRSQQYF	-	TRBV20-1	TRBJ2-7
CASSLVVGGPYEQYF	-	TRBV5-6	TRBJ2-7
CASRPTGQAEAFF	TRBD1	TRBV7-9	TRBJ1-1
CASSFWEQETQYF	-	TRBV13	TRBJ2-5
CASSFLSYLAENEQFF	TRBD2	TRBV28	TRBJ2-1
CSASLTGVGVYEQYF	TRBD1	TRBV20-1	TRBJ2-7
CASSFRGLSQEAQYF	-	TRBV12-3/TRBV12-4	TRBJ2-5